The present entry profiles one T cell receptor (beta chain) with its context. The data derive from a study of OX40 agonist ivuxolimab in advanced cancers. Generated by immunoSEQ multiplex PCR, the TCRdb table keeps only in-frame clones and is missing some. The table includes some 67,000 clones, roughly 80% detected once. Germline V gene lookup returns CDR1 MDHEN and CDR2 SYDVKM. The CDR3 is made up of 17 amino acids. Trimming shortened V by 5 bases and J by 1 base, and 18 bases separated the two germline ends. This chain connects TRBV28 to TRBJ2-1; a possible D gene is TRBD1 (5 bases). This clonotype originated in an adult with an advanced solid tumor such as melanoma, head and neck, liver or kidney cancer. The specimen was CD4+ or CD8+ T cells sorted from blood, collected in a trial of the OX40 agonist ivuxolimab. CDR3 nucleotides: TGTGCCAGCAGTCTCCTCCAGGGTCTTGGGTCCTACAATGAGCAGTTCTTC. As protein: CASSLLQGLGSYNEQFF.